These 26 T cell receptor beta chains were all obtained from the same sample, sequenced in a study of cytomegalovirus exposure and HLA in healthy donors. PCR involved 60 Vbeta and 13 Jbeta primers. Repertoires were generated with immunoSEQ multiplex PCR, while TCRdb's copy carries only in-frame clones and drops some. The repertoire holds about 140,000 clones, with 70% to 75% as singletons. Sequencing input: PBMCs. The source is a human donor in good health.

The V and J genes are TRBV12-5 and TRBJ1-5; 9 positions agree with TRBD1. Unmatched junction bases numbered 7, after V lost 0 bases and J lost 7 bases. Germline V lookup: CDR1 LGHNT, CDR2 FRNRAP. This CDR3 contains 16 residues. The CDR3 region is CASGLVLGQGSQPQHF. The DNA of the CDR3 is TGTGCTAGTGGTTTGGTACTGGGACAGGGCAGCCAGCCCCAGCATTTT.

V gene TRBV27 combines with J gene TRBJ1-1, with 10 nucleotides matching TRBD1. This CDR3 has 15 residues. V lost 7 bases, J lost 0 bases, and 5 bases stayed unmatched. Germline values: CDR1 MNHEY, CDR2 SMNVEV (reference sequence). Here the CDR3 DNA reads TGTGCCAGCAATAGACAGGGGGCTGTGAACACTGAAGCTTTCTTT. Amino acid sequence: CASNRQGAVNTEAFF.

The V call is TRBV18, the J call TRBJ2-3; D might be TRBD2 (6 bases). The CDR3 spans 14 residues. CDR1 and CDR2 (germline): KGHSH, LQKENI. V lost 3 bases and J 1 base, leaving 8 bases between the germline ends. The CDR3 region has the DNA TGTGCCAGCTCACCGATAGCGGGCACAGATACGCAGTATTTT. It codes for CASSPIAGTDTQYF.

This chain uses TRBV6-1 with TRBJ1-1; D is unresolved. Germline CDR1 and CDR2: MNHNS and SASEGT. The CDR3 runs 14 residues. Trimming took 8 bases from V and 2 from J, leaving 15 bases between them. CDR3 DNA: TGTGCCAGCTCACGCGAAATCCTTAACACTGAAGCTTTCTTT. Encoded protein: CASSREILNTEAFF.

J is TRBJ2-1 and V is TRBV5-1, with 11 positions matching TRBD1. This CDR3 contains 17 residues. With V trimmed by 4 bases and J by 5 bases, 11 bases remained unmatched. Germline V gene data show CDR1 as SGHRS and CDR2 as YFSETQ. Here the CDR3 reads CASSLWTGGAENNEQFF. CDR3 DNA: TGCGCCAGCAGCCTTTGGACAGGGGGCGCGGAAAACAATGAGCAGTTCTTC.

V gene TRBV5-1 combines with J gene TRBJ2-2; 9 bases fit TRBD1. The CDR3 is made up of 14 amino acids. Germline assignment: CDR1 SGHRS and CDR2 YFSETQ. V was clipped by 5 bases and J by 6 bases; unmatched bases: 5. CDR3: CASSGTGLSGELFF. The CDR3 nucleotides are TGCGCCAGCAGTGGGACAGGGCTCTCCGGGGAGCTGTTTTTT.

The chain has TRBV27 and TRBJ2-7; D might be TRBD2 (7 bases). Germline V CDR1 and CDR2: MNHEY, SMNVEV (reference sequence). The V gene lost 5 bases and the J gene lost 2 bases, with 16 bases spanning the gap. The CDR3 extends over 15 amino acids. CDR3 in DNA: TGTGCCAGCAGTCCCCGAGGGGGGGTTCCCTACGAGCAGTACTTC. It encodes CASSPRGGVPYEQYF.

The chain links TRBV4-1 to TRBJ2-7; 13 bases match TRBD2. The junction had 4 bases not matched to a gene; V was cut back by 0 bases and J by 2 bases. CDR1 is MGHRA, CDR2 YSYEKL, per germline. The CDR3 spans 17 residues. The CDR3 DNA reads as TGCGCCAGCAGCCAAGATTCACTAGCGGGAGGGCCCTACGAGCAGTACTTC. The encoded protein is CASSQDSLAGGPYEQYF.

This chain links TRBV6-4 with TRBJ2-3; a possible D gene is TRBD2 (7 bases). V shed 3 bases and J shed 0 bases, with 10 bases lying between them. Germline CDR1 is MRHNA and CDR2 is SNTAGT. This CDR3 has 15 residues. CDR3: CASSEGGGSTDTQYF. The CDR3 coding sequence is TGTGCCAGCAGTGAAGGGGGGGGTAGCACAGATACGCAGTATTTT.

This clone was recorded once. The DNA of the CDR3 is TGTGCCAGCAGGGGGACAGGGGGCAGTCAGCCCCAGCATTTT. This translates into CASRGTGGSQPQHF. The chain joins TRBV6-1 to TRBJ1-5, with TRBD1 matching 12 bases. From germline, CDR1 is MNHNS and CDR2 SASEGT. The CDR3 is 14 amino acids. V shed 6 bases and J 6 bases; nucleotides not matched to a gene: 3.

The genes are TRBV10-3 and TRBJ2-2; 8 bases are shared with TRBD1. Germline CDR1 and CDR2: ENHRY and SYGVKD. CDR3 length: 17 amino acids. Trimming cost V 0 bases and J 3 bases; bases outside gene matches: 6. CDR3 DNA: TGTGCCATCAGTGAGTCGAGGCAGGGGGCGGACACCGGGGAGCTGTTTTTT. Translated, it gives CAISESRQGADTGELFF.

V and J are TRBV28 and TRBJ1-1; 8 bases align to TRBD1. The CDR3 length is 16 residues. J lost 7 bases, V lost 6 bases, and 16 bases had no gene match. In germline, CDR1 is MDHEN, CDR2 SYDVKM. The CDR3 spells CASRSKTGVGWNEAFF. The CDR3 nucleotides read TGTGCCAGCAGAAGTAAGACAGGGGTGGGGTGGAATGAAGCTTTCTTT.

The J gene is TRBJ1-2, the V gene TRBV4-1; a possible D gene is TRBD1 (5 bases). The germline CDR1 and CDR2 sequences are MGHRA and YSYEKL. Trimming removed 4 bases at V and 4 bases at J, with 19 bases between. The CDR3 is 16 residues long. The CDR3 protein is CASSLLGLQTTYGYTF. The CDR3 DNA follows: TGCGCCAGCAGCCTACTGGGACTCCAGACAACCTATGGCTACACCTTC.

The CDR3 spells CASSLGLGLDTQYF. DNA of the CDR3: TGTGCCAGCAGCTTGGGACTAGGTCTTGATACGCAGTATTTT. This chain uses TRBV5-6 with TRBJ2-3, with a possible D match to TRBD2 (6 bases). The CDR3 covers 14 residues. V lost 0 bases and J 6 bases, leaving 11 bases between the germline ends. Germline lookup yields CDR1 SGHDT and CDR2 YYEEEE. Looking up the rest from reference TRBV5-6 and TRBJ2-3 gives the full variable domain: DAGVTQSPTHLIKTRGQQVTLRCSPKSGHDTVSWYQQALGQGPQFIFQYYEEEERQRGNFPDRFSGHQFPNYSSELNVNALLLGDSALYLCASSLGLGLDTQYFGPGTRLTVL.

The J gene is TRBJ2-3, the V gene TRBV18; 8 nucleotides agree with TRBD2. This CDR3 is built from 15 residues. The trim removed 5 bases at V and 2 bases at J, leaving 6 bases unmatched. The germline V gene encodes CDR1 KGHSH and CDR2 LQKENI. CDR3 protein: CASSGLAGATDTQYF. The DNA of the CDR3 is TGTGCCAGCTCAGGACTAGCTGGGGCCACAGATACGCAGTATTTT.

CDR3 in amino acids: CASSVGGLYSGNTIYF. The CDR3 nucleotides are TGTGCCAGCAGCGTAGGAGGACTTTACTCTGGAAACACCATATATTTT. The V gene is TRBV9, the J gene TRBJ1-3; D remains unclear. Germline V CDR1 and CDR2: SGDLS, YYNGEE. Between the trimmed V and J ends, which lost 0 bases and 0 bases, there was a span of 10 bases. This CDR3 region has 16 residues.

The CDR3 sequence: CASSRTSGSGEQYF. CDR3 DNA sequence: TGTGCCAGCAGCAGGACTAGCGGGAGTGGGGAGCAGTACTTC. The gene calls are TRBV9 and TRBJ2-7; 13 positions match TRBD2. The germline V gene has CDR1 SGDLS and CDR2 YYNGEE. This CDR3 has 14 amino acids. V lost 4 bases and J lost 7; bases outside the gene matches: 5.

The V call is TRBV7-9, the J call TRBJ1-5, with D perhaps TRBD1 (5 bases). The CDR3 extends over 12 amino acids. Germline V lookup: CDR1 SEHNR, CDR2 FQNEAQ (reference sequence). Trimming stripped 6 bases from V and 7 bases from J, with 10 bases between. The chain's CDR3 is CASRPQGQPQHF. For the CDR3, the DNA is TGTGCCAGCAGACCTCAGGGACAGCCCCAGCATTTT.

The chain uses TRBV19 and TRBJ2-5; the D is unclear. V was pared by 7 bases and J by 0 bases, with 15 bases between. Germline lookup yields CDR1 LNHDA and CDR2 SQIVND (reference sequence). This CDR3 has 15 amino acids. The CDR3 DNA sequence: TGTGCCAGTACCGCTAGTCACTTGTACCAAGAGACCCAGTACTTC. Its translation: CASTASHLYQETQYF.

The chain combines TRBV15 with TRBJ1-2; weak D call: TRBD1 (5 bases). CDR1 and CDR2 (germline): LNHNV, YYDKDF (reference sequence). With 8 bases removed from V and 4 bases from J, the gap between germline ends came to 17 bases. This CDR3 spans 14 amino acids. The CDR3, as DNA: TGTGCCACCGTCGGGGGTTCCACCCGCTATGGCTACACCTTC. It yields the protein CATVGGSTRYGYTF.

The rearrangement uses TRBV19 and TRBJ2-2; D not resolved. This CDR3 is 17 amino acids long. V lost 6 bases and J 0 bases, leaving 17 bases between the germline ends. Germline V gives CDR1 LNHDA, CDR2 SQIVND (reference sequence). The CDR3 protein is CASSSSVGGTNTGELFF. The CDR3 DNA reads as TGTGCCAGTAGCAGCTCGGTCGGCGGAACGAACACCGGGGAGCTGTTTTTT.

The J gene is TRBJ1-5, the V gene TRBV7-6, with D possibly TRBD1 on 5 matching bases. In germline, CDR1 is SGHVS, CDR2 FNYEAQ. The CDR3 consists of 13 residues. The germline V and J ends were trimmed by 2 bases and 5 bases, with 7 bases remaining between them. This CDR3 is CASSLKGDQPQHF. The CDR3 region has the DNA TGTGCCAGCAGCTTAAAAGGGGATCAGCCCCAGCATTTT.

J is TRBJ2-1 and V is TRBV7-6; D is unresolved. Germline CDR1 and CDR2: SGHVS and FNYEAQ. This CDR3 is built from 14 residues. Trimming pared 2 bases from V and 9 bases from J, leaving 14 bases between. CDR3 sequence (DNA): TGTGCCAGCAGCTTAAATCTAGGATGGAGTGAGCAGTTCTTC. Protein product: CASSLNLGWSEQFF.

This clone came up once. The chain carries TRBV30 and TRBJ1-2; D uncertain. CDR1 and CDR2 from the germline V gene are GTSNPN and SVGIG (reference sequence). CDR3 size: 12 residues. V was cut by 1 base and J by 5 bases, with 8 bases left in between. The CDR3 reads CAWSDGSYGYTF. DNA for the CDR3: TGTGCCTGGAGTGACGGGTCATATGGCTACACCTTC.

The chain employs TRBV5-4 and TRBJ2-3; 10 bases line up with TRBD2. Trimming cost V 3 bases and J 7 bases; bases outside gene matches: 8. The CDR3 has 15 amino acids. Looked up from germline, CDR1 is SGHNT and CDR2 is YYREEE (reference sequence). The CDR3 DNA reads TGTGCCAGCAGCTCCGGACTAGCGGAAGCAAATACGCAGTATTTT. Protein sequence: CASSSGLAEANTQYF.

The chain carries TRBV9 and TRBJ2-2; 10 bases match TRBD2. Trimming removed 0 bases from V and 7 bases from J; junction bases left unmatched: 6. Germline values: CDR1 SGDLS, CDR2 YYNGEE. The CDR3 consists of 16 residues. CDR3 DNA: TGTGCCAGCAGCGTAGAAGCGGGAGGGCTGGGCGGGGAGCTGTTTTTT. Translated, it gives CASSVEAGGLGGELFF.